This is a list of T cell receptor beta chains from one sample in a study of cytomegalovirus exposure and HLA in healthy donors. Libraries were prepared by immunoSEQ multiplex PCR; TCRdb keeps only in-frame clonotypes and omits some of them. This table holds 100,000 to 150,000 clones, roughly 74% found once. Sequenced input: PBMCs. The receptors were gathered from a woman aged 50 to 60 in good health and CMV-seropositive. Both conserved end residues are part of each CDR3. Fields, in order: D gene, J gene, clone size, V gene, CDR3 DNA, CDR3 protein. A D gene is named only where the DNA matches it firmly. For some rows the clone size is stated as once, few or many, or as a class when expanded; others skip it.

>NA|TRBJ2-5|NA|TRBV28
TGTGCCAGCACCTTAGGCGGGGAGAGGGAGACCCAGTACTTC
CASTLGGERETQYF
>NA|TRBJ1-5|NA|TRBV15
TGTGCCACCAGCAGAGGGGGTCAGGGGCAGCCCCAGCATTTT
CATSRGGQGQPQHF
>TRBD2|TRBJ2-1|NA|TRBV11-2
TGTGCCAGCAGCGCACTAGCGGGAGGGTACAATGAGCAGTTCTTC
CASSALAGGYNEQFF
>TRBD1|TRBJ1-4|NA|TRBV28
TGTGCCAGCAACCCCGGGACAGGGGGAGCAACTAATGAAAAACTGTTTTTT
CASNPGTGGATNEKLFF
>TRBD2|TRBJ2-7|few|TRBV7-3
TGTGCCAGCAGCCTCTTCCCCGGGACTAGCTACGAGCAGTACTTC
CASSLFPGTSYEQYF
>TRBD1|TRBJ2-5|NA|TRBV5-1
TGCGCCAGCAGTCGTGGAGGGGACAGGGGGGAGACCCAGTACTTC
CASSRGGDRGETQYF
>NA|TRBJ2-2|NA|TRBV11-3
TGTGCCAGCAGCCCTCGGAACACCGGGGAGCTGTTTTTT
CASSPRNTGELFF
>NA|TRBJ1-2|NA|TRBV29-1
TGCAGCATCCTTGGACAGATTAACTATGGCTACACCTTC
CSILGQINYGYTF
>NA|TRBJ2-3|NA|TRBV7-2
TGTGCCAGCAGCCGAAATCTGGGGGCTGGGACAGATACGCAGTATTTT
CASSRNLGAGTDTQYF
>NA|TRBJ1-5|few|TRBV7-8
TGTGCCAGCAGCTTAATCTCCGGGGGAGTTGCCGATAGCAATCAGCCCCAGCATTTT
CASSLISGGVADSNQPQHF
>NA|TRBJ1-5|NA|TRBV19
TGTGCCAGTTCACAGTTTAATACCAATCAGCCCCAGCATTTT
CASSQFNTNQPQHF
>TRBD1|TRBJ2-7|NA|TRBV2
TGTGCCAGCAGTGGTGACGGACAGGGTTGGTCCTACGAGCAGTACTTC
CASSGDGQGWSYEQYF
>NA|TRBJ2-5|NA|TRBV5-1
TGCGCCAGCAGCTTGCAACCCTCGGGGGAGGCCCAGTACTTC
CASSLQPSGEAQYF
>TRBD2|TRBJ2-7|few|TRBV4-2
TGTGCCAGCACCTCAGCGGGGGGGAGCGACGAGCAGTACTTC
CASTSAGGSDEQYF
>NA|TRBJ1-5|NA|TRBV27
TGTGCCAGCAGTTTAAGAGGCCTGCTGAATCAGCCCCAGCATTTT
CASSLRGLLNQPQHF
>TRBD2|TRBJ2-3|NA|TRBV5-4
TGTGCCAGCAGCCCGGGGACTAGCGGGGGACCTCGTAGCACAGATACGCAGTATTTT
CASSPGTSGGPRSTDTQYF
>TRBD2|TRBJ2-5|few|TRBV4-1
TGCGCCAGCAGCCCTCGGGACCAGGTGGGGCGGGGGGGCCAAGAGACCCAGTACTTC
CASSPRDQVGRGGQETQYF
>NA|TRBJ2-1|NA|TRBV29-1
TGCAGCGTCCCCGAGGGGGTTTCCCTCGACAATGAGCAGTTCTTC
CSVPEGVSLDNEQFF
>TRBD2|TRBJ2-7|NA|TRBV7-2
TGTGCCAGCAGCTTAGTGACTAGCGGGGGGTCTCGCTCCTACGAGCAGTACTTC
CASSLVTSGGSRSYEQYF
>TRBD2|TRBJ2-1|NA|TRBV28
TGTGCCAGCAGTTTGTCCCTAGCGGGGGGTACCTACAATGAGCAGTTCTTC
CASSLSLAGGTYNEQFF
>TRBD1|TRBJ1-1|NA|TRBV5-4
TGTGCCAGCAGCAAAGACAGGGGGGGAAACACTGAAGCTTTCTTT
CASSKDRGGNTEAFF
>NA|TRBJ2-5|NA|TRBV7-2
TGTGCCAGCAGCTTAGGTCCGGTCCAAGAGACCCAGTACTTC
CASSLGPVQETQYF
>TRBD1|TRBJ1-2|NA|TRBV28
TGTGCCAGCAGTAAAAGGACAGGGATGTATGGCTACACCTTC
CASSKRTGMYGYTF
>TRBD1|TRBJ1-2|NA|TRBV4-1
TGCGCCAGCAGCCCCGGGACAGGGCATGGCTACACCTTC
CASSPGTGHGYTF
>NA|TRBJ2-5|NA|TRBV7-2
TGTGCCAGCAGCTCACGCAAAGACAGAAACCAAGAGACCCAGTACTTC
CASSSRKDRNQETQYF
>TRBD2|TRBJ2-2|NA|TRBV5-1
TGCGCCAGCGCTTATGGCACTAGCGGCGCGATCGACACCGGGGAGCTGTTTTTT
CASAYGTSGAIDTGELFF
>TRBD2|TRBJ2-7|once|TRBV5-5
TGTGCCAGCAGCCAGGGACTAGCGGGGACCTTAAATCGGAACGAGCAGTACTTC
CASSQGLAGTLNRNEQYF
>NA|TRBJ2-5|NA|TRBV11-2
TGTGCCAGCAGCTTAGTTCGGGGAAGGGAGGAGACCCAGTACTTC
CASSLVRGREETQYF
>TRBD1|TRBJ1-1|NA|TRBV7-6
TGTGCCAGCAGCACGGGACAGGGCACTATGAACACTGAAGCTTTCTTT
CASSTGQGTMNTEAFF
>NA|TRBJ2-3|NA|TRBV29-1
TGCAGCGTTGAACAAGGTGCGGGGGCCGATACGCAGTATTTT
CSVEQGAGADTQYF
>NA|TRBJ1-3|NA|TRBV2
TGTGCCAGCAGTGTGGGACTCACCACGGGAAACACCATATATTTT
CASSVGLTTGNTIYF
>TRBD2|TRBJ2-7|NA|TRBV5-4
TGTGCCAGCAGCGTGACTGGTCGGGGGGGCCTCCACGAGCAGTACTTC
CASSVTGRGGLHEQYF
>NA|TRBJ2-3|NA|TRBV9
TGTGCCAGCAGCGTAGGCAGGGTGGCCACAGATACGCAGTATTTT
CASSVGRVATDTQYF
>TRBD1|TRBJ2-5|NA|TRBV7-2
TGTGCCAGCAGCTTTACAGGGGGTAGGAGAGAGACCCAGTACTTC
CASSFTGGRRETQYF
>NA|TRBJ1-2|few|TRBV6-5
TGTGCCAGCAGAAAGGACAGTAACTATGGCTACACCTTC
CASRKDSNYGYTF
>TRBD2|TRBJ2-7|NA|TRBV11-2
TGTGCCAGCAGCTTAGTTGGTAGCGGGACCTACGAGCAGTACTTC
CASSLVGSGTYEQYF
>TRBD2|TRBJ2-3|NA|TRBV5-1
TGCGCCAGCAGCTTATTAGCGGGGGTCGCAGATACGCAGTATTTT
CASSLLAGVADTQYF
>TRBD1|TRBJ2-5|NA|TRBV4-1
TGCGCCAGCAGCCAAGACCCCCCGGGACAGTGGAAAGAGACCCAGTACTTC
CASSQDPPGQWKETQYF
>TRBD2|TRBJ2-7|NA|TRBV5-4
TGTGCCAGCAGCGAGGTAGCGGGGGCCTACGAGCAGTACTTC
CASSEVAGAYEQYF
>TRBD1|TRBJ2-4|NA|TRBV29-1
TGCAGCGTCGCCAACCCGGGACAGGGCGGCATTCAGTACTTC
CSVANPGQGGIQYF
>NA|TRBJ2-3|NA|TRBV19
TGTGCCAGTAGTATAGGCCCCCCCCCTAGCTCCACAGATACGCAGTATTTT
CASSIGPPPSSTDTQYF
>NA|TRBJ1-5|NA|TRBV27
TGTGCCAGCAGCCTCTCCGCGTCCTTTTATCAGCCCCAGCATTTT
CASSLSASFYQPQHF
>TRBD1|TRBJ1-6|NA|TRBV5-6
TGTGCCAGCAGCTTGGGGACAGGGGTTTATTCACCCCTCCACTTT
CASSLGTGVYSPLHF
>TRBD2|TRBJ2-5|NA|TRBV5-1
TGCGCCAGCAGCTTCCGCGGGGGATTCGAAGAGACCCAGTACTTC
CASSFRGGFEETQYF
>TRBD1|TRBJ1-2|NA|TRBV9
TGTGCCAGCTCAGGACAGGGGGTTTCTTATGGCTACACCTTC
CASSGQGVSYGYTF
>TRBD2|TRBJ2-5|NA|TRBV15
TGTGCCACCAGCATACTAGGGACTAGTCGAGGAGAGACCCAGTACTTC
CATSILGTSRGETQYF
>NA|TRBJ1-1|NA|TRBV10-2
TGCGCCAGCAGCGAGTTTTGGGGGCAGGGCACTGAAGCTTTCTTT
CASSEFWGQGTEAFF
>TRBD1|TRBJ2-5|NA|TRBV6-1
TGTGCCAGCAGGAAGGGACAGGGGGCGGAGACCCAGTACTTC
CASRKGQGAETQYF
>TRBD2|TRBJ2-4|NA|TRBV9
TGTGCCAGCAGCGCCACGGGACTAGCGGGGGCCGTAGCCAAAAACATTCAGTACTTC
CASSATGLAGAVAKNIQYF
>TRBD1|TRBJ2-7|NA|TRBV18
TGTGCCAGCCCACCAAAGGGACAGGGTTTGGGGGAGCAGTACTTC
CASPPKGQGLGEQYF
>NA|TRBJ2-2|NA|TRBV11-3
TGTGCCAGCAGCTTAGATCAGGCTACGAACACCGGGGAGCTGTTTTTT
CASSLDQATNTGELFF
>TRBD1|TRBJ2-7|few|TRBV5-1
TGCGCCAGCAGCCAGATAGGGACAGGGCAAGACGAGCAGTACTTC
CASSQIGTGQDEQYF
>TRBD1|TRBJ2-2|few|TRBV5-4
TGTGCCAGCAGCGAGGGACAGAACCCCACCGGGGAGCTGTTTTTT
CASSEGQNPTGELFF
>TRBD1|TRBJ1-6|NA|TRBV5-1
TGCGCCAGCAGCCCGGGACAGGGGAATTCACCCCTCCACTTT
CASSPGQGNSPLHF
>NA|TRBJ1-2|NA|TRBV28
TGTGCCAGCAGTTTACAGGTTGTCTATGGCTACACCTTC
CASSLQVVYGYTF
>NA|TRBJ1-6|NA|TRBV27
TGTGCCAGCAGCAACAGGGCCACCTATAATTCACCCCTCCACTTT
CASSNRATYNSPLHF
>NA|TRBJ2-7|NA|TRBV28
TGTGCCAGCAGTTACCAGGGAAACGAGCAGTACTTC
CASSYQGNEQYF
>TRBD2|TRBJ2-3|NA|TRBV10-1
TGCGCCAGCAGTACCTGGCGGGGGAGCACAGATACGCAGTATTTT
CASSTWRGSTDTQYF
>TRBD1|TRBJ2-3|NA|TRBV9
TGTGCCAGCAGCCCGGCTGGGACAGGGGGCACAGATACGCAGTATTTT
CASSPAGTGGTDTQYF